This T cell receptor (beta chain) was obtained from a study of T cell responses to AZD1222 COVID-19 vaccine. Study background: Second doses that came at about 4 or about 12 weeks were put together.

TCRdb's table, derived via immunoSEQ multiplex PCR, lists solely in-frame clones and lacks some. The sample yields some 150,000 clones, around nine tenths seen once. To note about this clone: Its antigen is not known.

Germline CDR1 and CDR2: LGHDT and YNNKEL (reference sequence). This CDR3 has 20 residues. Trimming took 0 bases from V and 0 from J; bases not matched to a gene: 14. Regarding the study as a whole: Females outnumbered males among donors, who were mostly white British; clonal diversity was possibly underestimated. Only after the peak T cell response were repertoires sampled.

The chain has TRBV3-1 (or the pseudogene TRBV3-2) and TRBJ2-3; 8 bases agree with TRBD2. Source: peripheral blood, taken on day 0 of AZD1222 vaccination. This receptor was identified in an adult in good health. DNA of the CDR3: TGTGCCAGCAGCCAAGATCGGGGGGGCTGGCAGGTATTTAGCACAGATACGCAGTATTTT. This translates into CASSQDRGGWQVFSTDTQYF.